One sample yielded the 18 T cell receptor beta chains listed below, sequenced in a study of regulatory T cells in long-lasting Graves disease. iRepertoire HTBI primers and Arm-PCR of CDR3 regions built TCR beta libraries. TCRdb processed the multiplex PCR reads anew with MiXCR; each CDR3 protein has one entry. Among about 220,000 distinct CDR3 sequences listed, around 19% were seen once. Time point defined: newly diagnosed GD, antithyroid drugs for less than 3 months. The TCR library was made from RNA that had been extracted from PBMCs in TRIzol. This same sample was also taken into another study, of T cells in Graves' hyperthyroidism and ophthalmopathy.

Material: peripheral blood mononuclear cells (PBMCs), obtained at new diagnosis, from a patient treated with antithyroid drugs. The origin of the receptors is a woman aged 25 to 45 with Graves disease.

Ten or more counts support this clonotype. The chain combines TRBV18 with TRBJ2-1, with TRBD1 matching over 7 bases. The CDR3 is made up of 15 amino acids. V was clipped by 3 bases and J by 4 bases; unmatched bases: 6. Germline V gene data show CDR1 as KGHSH and CDR2 as LQKENI. CDR3 sequence (DNA): TGTGCCAGCTCACCCGGACAGGCGCCGTACAATGAGCAGTTCTTC. Translating it yields CASSPGQAPYNEQFF.

This clonotype came up many times. The J gene is TRBJ1-1, the V gene TRBV25-1; D uncertain. Trimming stripped 0 bases from V and 5 bases from J, with 7 bases between. The CDR3 has 13 amino acids. Germline V gene sequence: CDR1 MGHDK, CDR2 SYGVNS. This CDR3 is CASSEYRATEAFF. Written as DNA, the CDR3 is TGTGCCAGCAGTGAATACCGGGCGACTGAAGCTTTCTTT. Together with reference TRBV25-1 and TRBJ1-1, the CDR3 gives the full variable domain: EADIYQTPRYLVIGTGKKITLECSQTMGHDKMYWYQQDPGMELHLIHYSYGVNSTEKGDLSSESTVSRIRTEHFPLTLESARPSHTSQYLCASSEYRATEAFFGQGTRLTVV.

This clonotype occurred many times. This sequence joins TRBV28 and TRBJ2-5; D not certain. Germline-derived CDR1 and CDR2 are MDHEN and SYDVKM. The CDR3 extends over 14 amino acids. The V gene lost 5 bases and the J gene lost 2 bases, with 12 bases spanning the gap. DNA for the CDR3: TGTGCCAGCAGTCTCCCCCGTGGGCAAGAGACCCAGTACTTC. Translating gives CASSLPRGQETQYF.

Only a few counts were recorded for this clonotype. The rearrangement uses TRBV9 and TRBJ2-4, with 13 bases lining up with TRBD2. This CDR3 contains 18 residues. V trimming: 4 bases; J trimming: 0 bases; junction bases outside the gene matches: 7. The germline V gene has CDR1 SGDLS and CDR2 YYNGEE. The CDR3 bases are TGTGCCAGCAGCACCGGGACTAGCGGGGACCTAGCCAAAAACATTCAGTACTTC. Translation gives CASSTGTSGDLAKNIQYF.

This clonotype was detected ten times or more. This rearrangement joins TRBV2 to TRBJ2-3, with D maybe TRBD1 (6 bases). Germline V gene sequence: CDR1 SNHLY, CDR2 FYNNEI. The length of the CDR3 is 15 residues. The V end lost 2 bases, the J end lost 2 bases, and 11 bases lay between the germline ends. CDR3 coding DNA: TGTGCCAGCAGTGAAACCGGGACACCCACAGATACGCAGTATTTT. Translating gives CASSETGTPTDTQYF. The full variable domain, its missing parts supplied by reference TRBV2 and TRBJ2-3, is EPEVTQTPSHQVTQMGQEVILRCVPISNHLYFYWYRQILGQKVEFLVSFYNNEISEKSEIFDDQFSVERPDGSNFTLKIRSTKLEDSAMYFCASSETGTPTDTQYFGPGTRLTVL.

This clonotype was seen at least ten times. CDR3 coding DNA: TGTGCCAGCAGAGTTGACAGGCCACCCTACGAGCAGTACTTC. It encodes CASRVDRPPYEQYF. V gene TRBV27 combines with J gene TRBJ2-7, with D possibly matching TRBD1 (6 bases). V was trimmed by 6 bases and J by 2 bases, leaving 14 bases between them. This CDR3 comprises 14 residues. In germline, CDR1 is MNHEY, CDR2 SMNVEV (reference sequence).

This clonotype was detected ten times or more. The chain combines TRBV14 with TRBJ2-7; no definite D call. The CDR3 has 12 residues. Germline CDR1 reads SGHDN; CDR2 reads FVKESK. Trimming removed 3 bases from V and 1 base from J, with 4 bases in between. The CDR3 loop is CASSQTSYEQYF. The CDR3 DNA reads as TGTGCCAGCAGCCAGACATCCTACGAGCAGTACTTC.

Ten or more counts support this clonotype. This chain links TRBV12-3 or TRBV12-4 with TRBJ2-7; possible D gene TRBD2, 5 bases. V lost 4 bases, J lost 3 bases, and 10 bases lay in between. The CDR3 consists of 13 residues. CDR3 sequence (DNA): TGTGCCAGCAGTTCTAGCAGGCTCTACGAGCAGTACTTC. Encoded protein: CASSSSRLYEQYF.

This CDR3 is CAISEGAVGEKLFF. CDR3 nucleotides: TGTGCCATCAGTGAGGGGGCAGTAGGTGAAAAACTGTTTTTT. The chain has TRBV10-3 and TRBJ1-4; D is possibly TRBD1 (5 bases). Germline V gene data show CDR1 as ENHRY and CDR2 as SYGVKD. Trimming left V 2 bases short and J 7 bases short, with 11 bases between. The CDR3 consists of 14 residues.

Only a few counts were recorded for this clonotype. With a much larger clone just one base away, this may be a read error. V gene TRBV6-9 combines with J gene TRBJ2-7; D might be TRBD2 (5 bases). The CDR3 runs 13 residues. With 4 bases removed from V and 5 bases from J, the gap between germline ends came to 12 bases. Germline V gene data show CDR1 as MNHGY and CDR2 as SVAAGI. The CDR3: CASSCNEGNEQYF. CDR3 DNA: TGTGCCAGCAGTTGCAATGAGGGAAACGAGCAGTACTTC.

This clonotype was observed at least ten times. The gene calls are TRBV20-1 and TRBJ1-5; D remains unclear. Germline V lookup: CDR1 DFQATT, CDR2 SNEGSKA (reference sequence). Trimming took off 1 base at V and 1 base at J, with 14 bases between the two ends. This CDR3 has 16 amino acids. The CDR3 nucleotides read TGCAGTGCTAGAGGTGAATGGGGTGGGAGCAATCAGCCCCAGCATTTT. This sequence encodes CSARGEWGGSNQPQHF.

This clonotype was counted many times. The gene calls are TRBV12-3 or TRBV12-4 and TRBJ1-4; 9 nucleotides agree with TRBD1. The J segment lost 8 bases and the V segment lost 5 bases, leaving 9 bases of the junction unmatched. CDR3 length: 15 amino acids. The chain's CDR3 is CASSHRDREMEKLFF. The CDR3 nucleotides read TGTGCCAGCAGTCACCGGGACAGGGAAATGGAAAAACTGTTTTTT.

CDR3 sequence (DNA): TGTGCCAGCAGCGCAAACAGGGGGCTGTCCACTGAAGCTTTCTTT. Translated: CASSANRGLSTEAFF. The chain has TRBV5-4 and TRBJ1-1, with TRBD1 matching over 9 bases. The CDR3 is 15 amino acids. Germline CDR1 reads SGHNT; CDR2 reads YYREEE (reference sequence). V gave up 4 bases and J gave up 4 bases; unmatched junction bases: 8.

This clonotype was observed many times. The rearrangement joins TRBV7-3 to TRBJ2-4, with 11 bases identical to TRBD2. The germline gives CDR1 SGHTA, CDR2 FQGTGA. This CDR3 region has 18 residues. The ends lost 2 bases at V and 3 bases at J; junction bases unmatched: 9. The chain's CDR3 is CASSLGTLAGGDKNIQYF. As DNA, the CDR3 is TGTGCCAGCAGCTTAGGTACCCTAGCGGGGGGAGACAAAAACATTCAGTACTTC.

To note about this clonotype: A far larger clone is one nucleotide away, so this likely arose from a read error. The V gene is TRBV28, the J gene TRBJ1-2, with 8 positions matching TRBD1. This CDR3 is built from 14 residues. Germline V gene sequence: CDR1 MDHEN, CDR2 SYDVKM. The CDR3 nucleotides are TGTGCCAGCAGCGCTTGGACAGGGAACTGTGGCTACACCTTC. Encoded protein: CASSAWTGNCGYTF.

This clonotype was counted at least ten times. The chain couples TRBV20-1 to TRBJ2-7; 8 positions match TRBD1. Germline V gives CDR1 DFQATT, CDR2 SNEGSKA (reference sequence). The CDR3 spans 16 residues. Trimming at V came to 0 bases and at J to 5 bases, leaving 12 bases not matched to a gene. The CDR3 DNA follows: TGCAGTGCTAGAGATTACCGGACAGGGAGAATGGACGAGCAGTACTTC. This encodes CSARDYRTGRMDEQYF.

Comment on this clonotype: An end of the junction does not agree with germline; a read error may underlie this. V gene TRBV6-2 or TRBV6-3 combines with J gene TRBJ2-1; 8 bases align to TRBD2. This CDR3 is 16 amino acids long. Looked up from germline, CDR1 is MNHEY and CDR2 is SVGEGT. This chain's CDR3 is CASSQVAGSSYNEQFF. Here the CDR3 DNA reads TGCGCCAGCAGCCAAGTAGCGGGGAGCTCCTACAATGAGCAGTTCTTC.

The genes are TRBV5-1 and TRBJ2-3, with 8 bases fitting TRBD1. With 0 bases clipped from V and 2 bases from J, the junction kept 5 bases outside the gene matches. The CDR3 has 16 amino acids. Germline lookup yields CDR1 SGHRS and CDR2 YFSETQ. The CDR3 sequence: CASSLAGTGNTDTQYF. CDR3 nucleotides: TGCGCCAGCAGCTTGGCCGGGACAGGTAACACAGATACGCAGTATTTT.